This is a list of T cell receptor beta chains from one sample in a study of cytomegalovirus exposure and HLA in healthy donors. The repertoire was sequenced with immunoSEQ multiplex PCR; TCRdb's copy has only in-frame clones and lacks some. The table has 200,000 to 250,000 clones, around nine tenths seen once; the top ten hold roughly 2.5%. Sequenced: PBMCs. The receptors here all came from a man aged 18 to 30 in good health and CMV-seronegative. The CDR3 runs from the conserved cysteine through the conserved F or W. Fields, in order: clone size, V gene, CDR3 length, J gene, D gene, CDR3 protein, CDR3 DNA. The D gene is left open where the match is weak. Some rows mark clone size as missing; the rest say once, few, many or name a class of expanded clone.

>.|TRBV5-5|15|TRBJ2-1|.
CASSIRDFQYNEQFF
TGTGCCAGCAGCATCCGGGACTTCCAATACAATGAGCAGTTCTTC
>.|TRBV7-9|14|TRBJ2-7|.
CASSLGPESYEQYF
TGTGCCAGCAGCTTAGGCCCAGAATCCTACGAGCAGTACTTC
>once|TRBV10-3|15|TRBJ1-6|.
CAISEESSYNSPLHF
TGTGCCATCAGTGAGGAGAGCTCCTATAATTCACCCCTCCACTTT
>.|TRBV6-6|13|TRBJ1-5|.
CASSYSQNQPQHF
TGTGCCAGCAGTTACTCGCAGAATCAGCCCCAGCATTTT
>.|TRBV28|15|TRBJ2-7|.
CASSLAILASYEQYF
TGTGCCAGCAGTTTAGCAATCCTAGCCTCCTACGAGCAGTACTTC
>.|TRBV15|14|TRBJ1-5|.
CATSRDRGVQPQHF
TGTGCCACCAGCAGAGATCGGGGGGTTCAGCCCCAGCATTTT
>.|TRBV7-9|17|TRBJ2-3|.
CASSLALTGREADTQYF
TGTGCCAGCAGCTTAGCCCTAACAGGGAGAGAGGCAGATACGCAGTATTTT
>.|TRBV19|17|TRBJ1-5|.
CASSMFPQGGGNQPQHF
TGTGCCAGTAGTATGTTCCCCCAGGGAGGGGGCAATCAGCCCCAGCATTTT
>.|TRBV15|16|TRBJ1-1|TRBD1
CATSRDVQGMGTEAFF
TGTGCCACCAGCAGAGACGTACAGGGGATGGGCACTGAAGCTTTCTTT
>.|TRBV28|16|TRBJ2-3|TRBD1
CASSSRTGQISDTQYF
TGTGCCAGCAGTTCTAGGACAGGGCAAATTTCAGATACGCAGTATTTT
>.|TRBV5-1|15|TRBJ1-4|.
CASSLAESTNEKLFF
TGCGCCAGCAGCTTGGCGGAGTCAACTAATGAAAAACTGTTTTTT
>.|TRBV5-1|14|TRBJ1-1|.
CASSMTEWGAEAFF
TGCGCCAGCAGCATGACCGAATGGGGGGCTGAAGCTTTCTTT
>.|TRBV5-6|17|TRBJ2-1|TRBD2
CASSLASAGGTYNEQFF
TGTGCCAGCAGCTTGGCCAGCGCGGGAGGGACCTACAATGAGCAGTTCTTC
>.|TRBV30|15|TRBJ2-3|TRBD2
CASPGLAGGTDTQYF
TGTGCCTCCCCGGGACTAGCGGGAGGGACGGATACGCAGTATTTT
>many|TRBV10-3|18|TRBJ2-7|TRBD2
CAISRVGLAGGPRYEQYF
TGTGCCATCAGCAGGGTGGGACTAGCGGGAGGGCCTAGGTACGAGCAGTACTTC
>.|TRBV10-3|15|TRBJ2-2|TRBD2
CAIRSGEGYTGELFF
TGTGCCATCAGGTCGGGGGAGGGTTACACCGGGGAGCTGTTTTTT